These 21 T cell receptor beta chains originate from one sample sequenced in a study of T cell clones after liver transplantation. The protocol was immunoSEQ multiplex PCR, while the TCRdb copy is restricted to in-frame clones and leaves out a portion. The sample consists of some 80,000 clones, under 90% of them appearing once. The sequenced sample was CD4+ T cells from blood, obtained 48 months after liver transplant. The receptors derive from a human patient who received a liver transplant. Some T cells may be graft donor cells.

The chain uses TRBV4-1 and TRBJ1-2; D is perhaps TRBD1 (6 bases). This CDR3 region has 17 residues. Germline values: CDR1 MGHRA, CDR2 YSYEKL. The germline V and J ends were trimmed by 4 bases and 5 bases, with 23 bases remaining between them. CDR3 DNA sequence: TGCGCCAGCAGCCGGGGTTACCAGGGCAGGGGCGCGTATGGCTACACCTTC. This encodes CASSRGYQGRGAYGYTF.

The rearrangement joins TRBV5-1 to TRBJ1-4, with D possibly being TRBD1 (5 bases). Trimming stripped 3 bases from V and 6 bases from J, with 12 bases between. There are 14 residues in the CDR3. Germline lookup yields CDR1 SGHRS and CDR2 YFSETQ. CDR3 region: CASSSKLGDEKLFF. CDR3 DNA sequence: TGCGCCAGCAGCTCCAAACTAGGGGATGAAAAACTGTTTTTT.

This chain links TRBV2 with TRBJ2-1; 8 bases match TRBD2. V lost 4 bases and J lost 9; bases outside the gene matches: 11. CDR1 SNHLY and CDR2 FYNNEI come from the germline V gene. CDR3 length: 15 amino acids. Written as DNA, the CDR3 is TGTGCCAGCAGTGCTCTAACGGGGGGGCATGGTGAGCAGTTCTTC. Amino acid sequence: CASSALTGGHGEQFF. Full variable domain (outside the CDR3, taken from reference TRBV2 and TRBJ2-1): EPEVTQTPSHQVTQMGQEVILRCVPISNHLYFYWYRQILGQKVEFLVSFYNNEISEKSEIFDDQFSVERPDGSNFTLKIRSTKLEDSAMYFCASSALTGGHGEQFFGPGTRLTVL.

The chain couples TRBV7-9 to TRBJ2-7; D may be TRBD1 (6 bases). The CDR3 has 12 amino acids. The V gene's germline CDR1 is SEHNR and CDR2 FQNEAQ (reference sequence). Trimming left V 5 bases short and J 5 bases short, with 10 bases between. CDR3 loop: CASSLEGDEQYF. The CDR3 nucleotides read TGTGCCAGCAGCCTCGAGGGGGACGAGCAGTACTTC.

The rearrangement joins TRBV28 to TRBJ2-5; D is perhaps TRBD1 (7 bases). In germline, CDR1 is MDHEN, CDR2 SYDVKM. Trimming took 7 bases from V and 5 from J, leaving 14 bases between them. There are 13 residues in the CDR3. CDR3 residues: CASTGGRGETQYF. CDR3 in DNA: TGTGCCAGCACAGGGGGGCGCGGGGAGACCCAGTACTTC.

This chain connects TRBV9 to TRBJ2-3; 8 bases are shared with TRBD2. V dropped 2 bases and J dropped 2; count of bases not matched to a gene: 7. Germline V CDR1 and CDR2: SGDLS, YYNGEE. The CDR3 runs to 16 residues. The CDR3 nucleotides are TGTGCCAGCAGCGTCCGGGAGCGGGAGATCACAGATACGCAGTATTTT. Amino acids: CASSVREREITDTQYF. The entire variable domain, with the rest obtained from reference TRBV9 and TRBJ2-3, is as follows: DSGVTQTPKHLITATGQRVTLRCSPRSGDLSVYWYQQSLDQGLQFLIQYYNGEERAKGNILERFSAQQFPDLHSELNLSSLELGDSALYFCASSVREREITDTQYFGPGTRLTVL.

CDR3 residues: CASNSGTSGGNEQFF. The CDR3 nucleotides read TGTGCCAGCAACTCCGGGACTAGCGGGGGCAATGAGCAGTTCTTC. The chain joins TRBV27 to TRBJ2-7; TRBD2 agrees at 14 bases. The J call is doubtful: the DNA matches TRBJ2-1 better. CDR1 MNHEY and CDR2 SMNVEV come from the germline V gene (reference sequence). The CDR3 spans 15 residues.

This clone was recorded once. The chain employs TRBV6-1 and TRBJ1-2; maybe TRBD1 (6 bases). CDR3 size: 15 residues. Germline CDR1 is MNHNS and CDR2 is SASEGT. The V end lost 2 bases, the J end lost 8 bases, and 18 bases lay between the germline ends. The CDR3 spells CASSEYWGGGGGYTF. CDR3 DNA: TGTGCCAGCAGTGAATATTGGGGTGGGGGCGGCGGCTACACCTTC.

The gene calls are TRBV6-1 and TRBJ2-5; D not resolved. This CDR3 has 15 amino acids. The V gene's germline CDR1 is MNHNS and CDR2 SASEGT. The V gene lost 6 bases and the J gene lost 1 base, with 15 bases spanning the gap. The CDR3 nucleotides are TGTGCCAGCAGACTGGTGGGTGAGTCCCAAGAGACCCAGTACTTC. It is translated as CASRLVGESQETQYF.

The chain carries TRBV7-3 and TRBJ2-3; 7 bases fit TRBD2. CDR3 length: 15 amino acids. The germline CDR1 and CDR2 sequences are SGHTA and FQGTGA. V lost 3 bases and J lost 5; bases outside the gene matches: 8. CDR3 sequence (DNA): TGTGCCAGCAGCTTTTCTCCGGGGGAGGGAGATACGCAGTATTTT. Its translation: CASSFSPGEGDTQYF.

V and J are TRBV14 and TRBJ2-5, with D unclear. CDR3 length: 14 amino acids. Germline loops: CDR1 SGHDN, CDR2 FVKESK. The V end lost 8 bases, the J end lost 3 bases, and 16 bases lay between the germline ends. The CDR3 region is CASGNLGRKETQYF. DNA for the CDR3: TGTGCCAGCGGTAACCTCGGACGGAAAGAGACCCAGTACTTC.

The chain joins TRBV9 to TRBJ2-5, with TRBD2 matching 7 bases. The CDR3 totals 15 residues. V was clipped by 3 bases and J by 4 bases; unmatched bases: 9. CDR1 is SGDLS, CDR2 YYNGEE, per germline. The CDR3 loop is CASSDPGRGRETQYF. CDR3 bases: TGTGCCAGCAGCGACCCAGGGAGGGGTAGAGAGACCCAGTACTTC.

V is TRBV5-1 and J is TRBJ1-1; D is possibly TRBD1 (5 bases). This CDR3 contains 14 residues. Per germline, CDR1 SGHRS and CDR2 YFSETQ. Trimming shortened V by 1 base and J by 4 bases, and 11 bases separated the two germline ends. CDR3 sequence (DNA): TGCGCCAGCAGCTTGAACCCAGGGATCACTGAAGCTTTCTTT. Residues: CASSLNPGITEAFF. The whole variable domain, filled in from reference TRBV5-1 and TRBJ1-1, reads KAGVTQTPRYLIKTRGQQVTLSCSPISGHRSVSWYQQTPGQGLQFLFEYFSETQRNKGNFPGRFSGRQFSNSRSEMNVSTLELGDSALYLCASSLNPGITEAFFGQGTRLTVV.

The CDR3 loop is CASSPGLAGGQETQYF. The DNA of the CDR3 is TGCGCCAGCAGCCCCGGACTAGCGGGGGGGCAAGAGACCCAGTACTTC. V and J are TRBV5-1 and TRBJ2-5, with TRBD2 identical over 15 bases. This CDR3 has 16 residues. Trimming took 4 bases from V and 2 from J; bases not matched to a gene: 3. Germline CDR1 is SGHRS and CDR2 is YFSETQ.

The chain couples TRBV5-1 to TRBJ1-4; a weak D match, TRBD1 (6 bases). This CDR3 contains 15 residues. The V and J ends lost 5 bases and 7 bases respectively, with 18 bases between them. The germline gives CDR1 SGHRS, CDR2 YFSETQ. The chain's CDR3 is CASRRGGADSEKLFF. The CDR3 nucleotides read TGCGCCAGCAGGCGGGGCGGGGCGGACAGTGAAAAACTGTTTTTT.

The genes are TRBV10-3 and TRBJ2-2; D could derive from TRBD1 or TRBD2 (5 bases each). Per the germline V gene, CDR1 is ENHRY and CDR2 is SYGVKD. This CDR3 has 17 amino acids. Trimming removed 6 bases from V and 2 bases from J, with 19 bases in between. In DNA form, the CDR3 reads TGTGCCATCAGAGACGACAGAGGGTCAATAAACACCGGGGAGCTGTTTTTT. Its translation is CAIRDDRGSINTGELFF.

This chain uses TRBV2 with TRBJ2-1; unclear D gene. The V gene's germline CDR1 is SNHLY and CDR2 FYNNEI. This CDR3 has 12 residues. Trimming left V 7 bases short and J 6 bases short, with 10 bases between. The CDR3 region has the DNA TGTGCCAGCAATTTCGAGACCAATGAGCAGTTCTTC. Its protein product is CASNFETNEQFF.

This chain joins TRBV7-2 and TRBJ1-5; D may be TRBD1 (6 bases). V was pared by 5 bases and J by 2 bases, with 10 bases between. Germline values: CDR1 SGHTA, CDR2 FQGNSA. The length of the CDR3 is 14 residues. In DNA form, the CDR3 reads TGTGCCAGCAGCGGGGGCTGGGGCAATCAGCCCCAGCATTTT. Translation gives CASSGGWGNQPQHF.

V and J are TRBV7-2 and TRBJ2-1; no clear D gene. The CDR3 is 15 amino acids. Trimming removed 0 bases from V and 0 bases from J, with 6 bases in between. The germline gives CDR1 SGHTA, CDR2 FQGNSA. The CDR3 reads CASSLASSSYNEQFF. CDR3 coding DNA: TGTGCCAGCAGCTTAGCGTCGAGCTCCTACAATGAGCAGTTCTTC.

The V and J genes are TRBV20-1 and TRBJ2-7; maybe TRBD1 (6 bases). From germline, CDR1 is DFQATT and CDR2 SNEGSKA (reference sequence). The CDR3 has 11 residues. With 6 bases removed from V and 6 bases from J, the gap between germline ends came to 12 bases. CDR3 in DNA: TGCAGTGCCTCCCGAGGGGGCGAGCAGTACTTC. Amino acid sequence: CSASRGGEQYF.

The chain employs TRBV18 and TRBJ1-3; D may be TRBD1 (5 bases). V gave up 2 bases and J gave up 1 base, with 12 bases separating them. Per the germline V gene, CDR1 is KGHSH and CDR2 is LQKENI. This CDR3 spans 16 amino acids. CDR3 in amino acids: CASSPVRDLSGNTIYF. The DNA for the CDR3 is TGTGCCAGCTCACCAGTCAGGGACCTTTCTGGAAACACCATATATTTT.